A single TCR beta chain is shown here with its context. Its cognate antigen is unknown. This PCR relied on a set of 60 Vbeta primers and 13 Jbeta primers. TCRdb's table, derived via immunoSEQ multiplex PCR, lists solely in-frame clones and lacks some. The repertoire has 200,000 to 250,000 clones, more than 75% of them found once; the top ten carry 1% to 1.5%. This sample was taken from a study of cytomegalovirus exposure and HLA in healthy donors. In the study overall: There were fewer than 130 million unique TCR beta sequences, drawn from about 179 million T cells, in an earlier analysis. Overall study findings and caveats: Altogether, 150 to 200 TCR beta chains were recorded as cytomegalovirus-associated. An assumption of roughly uniform sequencing depth across donors underlay the presence/absence analyses.

V lost 0 bases and J 2 bases, leaving 12 bases between the germline ends. Per the germline V gene, CDR1 is SGHTA and CDR2 is FQGTGA. CDR3 size: 16 residues. Whether this donor was CMV seropositive was not recorded. This sequence joins TRBV7-3 and TRBJ2-3; a weak D match, TRBD2 (5 bases). The source is a human donor in good health. The sample taken for sequencing was PBMCs. The CDR3 bases are TGTGCCAGCAGCTTAACCCCTAGCAGCTTCACAGATACGCAGTATTTT. Its translation is CASSLTPSSFTDTQYF.